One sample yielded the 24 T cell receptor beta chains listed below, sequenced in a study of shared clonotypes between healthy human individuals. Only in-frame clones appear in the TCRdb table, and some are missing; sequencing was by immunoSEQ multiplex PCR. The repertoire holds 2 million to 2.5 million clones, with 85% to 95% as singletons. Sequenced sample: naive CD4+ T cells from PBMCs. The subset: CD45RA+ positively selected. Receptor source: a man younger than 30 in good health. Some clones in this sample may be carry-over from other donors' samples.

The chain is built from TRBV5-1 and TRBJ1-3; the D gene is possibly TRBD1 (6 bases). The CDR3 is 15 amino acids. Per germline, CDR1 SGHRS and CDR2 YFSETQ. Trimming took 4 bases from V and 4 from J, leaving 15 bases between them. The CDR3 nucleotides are TGCGCCAGCAGCCCGCTGCCGGGACACGGAAACACCATATATTTT. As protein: CASSPLPGHGNTIYF.

The CDR3 loop reads CASSQDVAGGPYEQFF. In DNA, the CDR3 is TGTGCCAGCAGCCAGGATGTAGCGGGAGGGCCCTATGAGCAGTTCTTC. V is TRBV4-2 and J is TRBJ2-1, with TRBD2 identical over 11 bases. Germline V lookup: CDR1 LGHNA, CDR2 YNFKEQ. This CDR3 region has 16 residues. Germline trimming cut 3 bases from V and 8 bases from J; bases unmatched to any gene: 9.

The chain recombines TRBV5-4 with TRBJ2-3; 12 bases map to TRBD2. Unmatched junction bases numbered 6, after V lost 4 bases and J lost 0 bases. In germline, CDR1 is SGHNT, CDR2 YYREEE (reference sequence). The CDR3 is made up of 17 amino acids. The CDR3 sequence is CASSPRTSGTSTDTQYF. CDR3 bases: TGTGCCAGCAGCCCCCGGACTAGCGGGACCAGCACAGATACGCAGTATTTT.

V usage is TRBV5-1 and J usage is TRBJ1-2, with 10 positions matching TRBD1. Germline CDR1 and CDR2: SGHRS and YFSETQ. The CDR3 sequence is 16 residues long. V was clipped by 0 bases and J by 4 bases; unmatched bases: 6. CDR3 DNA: TGCGCCAGCAGCTTGGTTTCGGGACAGGGGACCTATGGCTACACCTTC. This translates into CASSLVSGQGTYGYTF. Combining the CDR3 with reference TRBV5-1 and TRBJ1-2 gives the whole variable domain KAGVTQTPRYLIKTRGQQVTLSCSPISGHRSVSWYQQTPGQGLQFLFEYFSETQRNKGNFPGRFSGRQFSNSRSEMNVSTLELGDSALYLCASSLVSGQGTYGYTFGSGTRLTVV.

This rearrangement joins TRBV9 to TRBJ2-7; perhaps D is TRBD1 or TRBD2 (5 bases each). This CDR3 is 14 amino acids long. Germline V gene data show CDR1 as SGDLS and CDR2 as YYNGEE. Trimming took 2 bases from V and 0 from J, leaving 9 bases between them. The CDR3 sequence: CASSVGDDSYEQYF. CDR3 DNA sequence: TGTGCCAGCAGCGTTGGGGACGACTCCTACGAGCAGTACTTC.

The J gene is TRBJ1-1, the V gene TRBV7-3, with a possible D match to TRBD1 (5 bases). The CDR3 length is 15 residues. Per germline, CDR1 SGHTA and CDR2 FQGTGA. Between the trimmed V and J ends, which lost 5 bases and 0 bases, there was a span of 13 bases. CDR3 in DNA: TGTGCCAGCAGCGCTAGGCAGGGTATGAACACTGAAGCTTTCTTT. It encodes CASSARQGMNTEAFF.

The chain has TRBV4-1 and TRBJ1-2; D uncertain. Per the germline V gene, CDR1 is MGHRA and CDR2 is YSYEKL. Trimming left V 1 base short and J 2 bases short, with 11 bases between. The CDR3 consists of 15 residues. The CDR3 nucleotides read TGCGCCAGCAGCCAAGTTGGGGTACAGAACTATGGCTACACCTTC. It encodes CASSQVGVQNYGYTF.

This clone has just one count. As DNA, the CDR3 is TGTGCCAGCTCCCCTGGAGAGTGGAACACTGAAGCTTTCTTT. Translating it yields CASSPGEWNTEAFF. The chain employs TRBV6-6 and TRBJ1-1; D gene uncertain. CDR1 and CDR2 (germline): MNHNY, SVGAGI (reference sequence). The CDR3 is 14 amino acids. Trimming pared 8 bases from V and 1 base from J, leaving 14 bases between.

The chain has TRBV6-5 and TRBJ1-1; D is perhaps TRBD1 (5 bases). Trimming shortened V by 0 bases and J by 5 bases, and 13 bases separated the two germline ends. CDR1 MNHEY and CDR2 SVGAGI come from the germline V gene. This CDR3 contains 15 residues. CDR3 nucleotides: TGTGCCAGCAGTTACTCGGGGCGGTGGGGGACTGAAGCTTTCTTT. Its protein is CASSYSGRWGTEAFF.

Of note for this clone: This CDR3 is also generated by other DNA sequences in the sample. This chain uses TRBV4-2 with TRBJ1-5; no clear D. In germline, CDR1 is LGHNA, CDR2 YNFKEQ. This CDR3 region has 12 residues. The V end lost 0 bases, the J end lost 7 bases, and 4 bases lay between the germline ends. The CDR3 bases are TGTGCCAGCAGCCAAGATCGACAGCCCCAGCATTTT. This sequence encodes CASSQDRQPQHF.

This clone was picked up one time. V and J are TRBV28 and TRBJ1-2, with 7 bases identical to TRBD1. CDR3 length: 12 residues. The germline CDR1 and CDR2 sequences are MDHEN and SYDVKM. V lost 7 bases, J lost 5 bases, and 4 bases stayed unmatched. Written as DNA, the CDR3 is TGTGCCAGCATCGGGGGACAGTATGGCTACACCTTC. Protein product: CASIGGQYGYTF.

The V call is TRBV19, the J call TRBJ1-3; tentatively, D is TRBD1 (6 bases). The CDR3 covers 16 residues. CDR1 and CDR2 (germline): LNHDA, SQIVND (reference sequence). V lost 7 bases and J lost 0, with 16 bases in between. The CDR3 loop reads CASKKGQPHSGNTIYF. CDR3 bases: TGTGCCAGTAAAAAAGGACAGCCACACTCTGGAAACACCATATATTTT.

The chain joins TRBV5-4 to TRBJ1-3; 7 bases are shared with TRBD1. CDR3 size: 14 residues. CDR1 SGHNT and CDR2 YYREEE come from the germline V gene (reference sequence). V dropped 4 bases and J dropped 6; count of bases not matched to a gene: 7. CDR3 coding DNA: TGTGCCAGCAGCAAAGACAGGGAGTCAAACACCATATATTTT. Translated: CASSKDRESNTIYF. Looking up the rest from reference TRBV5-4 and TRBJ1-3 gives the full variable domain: ETGVTQSPTHLIKTRGQQVTLRCSSQSGHNTVSWYQQALGQGPQFIFQYYREEENGRGNFPPRFSGLQFPNYSSELNVNALELDDSALYLCASSKDRESNTIYFGEGSWLTVV.

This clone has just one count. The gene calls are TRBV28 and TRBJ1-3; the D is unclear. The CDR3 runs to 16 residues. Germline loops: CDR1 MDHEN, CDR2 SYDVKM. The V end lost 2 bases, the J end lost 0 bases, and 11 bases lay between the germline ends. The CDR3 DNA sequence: TGTGCCAGCAGTTTAGTCCGTGGAATCTCTGGAAACACCATATATTTT. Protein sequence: CASSLVRGISGNTIYF.

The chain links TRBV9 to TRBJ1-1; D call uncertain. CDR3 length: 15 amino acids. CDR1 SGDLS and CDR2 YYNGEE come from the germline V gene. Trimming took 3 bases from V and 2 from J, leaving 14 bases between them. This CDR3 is CASSERSGVNTEAFF. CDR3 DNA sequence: TGTGCCAGCAGCGAGAGGAGTGGGGTTAACACTGAAGCTTTCTTT. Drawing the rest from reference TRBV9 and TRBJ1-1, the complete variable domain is DSGVTQTPKHLITATGQRVTLRCSPRSGDLSVYWYQQSLDQGLQFLIQYYNGEERAKGNILERFSAQQFPDLHSELNLSSLELGDSALYFCASSERSGVNTEAFFGQGTRLTVV.

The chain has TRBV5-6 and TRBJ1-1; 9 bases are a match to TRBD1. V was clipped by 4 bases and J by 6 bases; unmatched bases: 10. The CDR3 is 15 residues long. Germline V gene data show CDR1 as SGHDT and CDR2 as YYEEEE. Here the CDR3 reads CASSDLQGATSEAFF. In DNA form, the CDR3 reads TGTGCCAGCAGCGACCTACAGGGGGCGACATCTGAAGCTTTCTTT.

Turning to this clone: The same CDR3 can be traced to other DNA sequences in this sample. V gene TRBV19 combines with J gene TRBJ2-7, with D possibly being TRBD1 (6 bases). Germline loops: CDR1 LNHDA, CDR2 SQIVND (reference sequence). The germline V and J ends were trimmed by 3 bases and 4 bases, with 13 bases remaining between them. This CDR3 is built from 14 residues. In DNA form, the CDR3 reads TGTGCCAGTAGTATCGAACAGGGTGCTTACGAGCAGTACTTC. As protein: CASSIEQGAYEQYF.

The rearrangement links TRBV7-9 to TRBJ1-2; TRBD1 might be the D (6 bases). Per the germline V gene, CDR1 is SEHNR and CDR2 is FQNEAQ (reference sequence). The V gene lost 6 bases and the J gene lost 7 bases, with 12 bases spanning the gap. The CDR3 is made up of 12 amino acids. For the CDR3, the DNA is TGTGCCAGCAGTCGCCAGGGGCCTGGCTACACCTTC. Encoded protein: CASSRQGPGYTF.

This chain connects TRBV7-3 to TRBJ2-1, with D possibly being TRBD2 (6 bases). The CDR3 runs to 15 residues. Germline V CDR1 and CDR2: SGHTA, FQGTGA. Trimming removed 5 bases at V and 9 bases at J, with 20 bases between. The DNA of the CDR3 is TGTGCCAGCAGCCCCGGACTAAGTGGGAGTCGTGAGCAGTTCTTC. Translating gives CASSPGLSGSREQFF.

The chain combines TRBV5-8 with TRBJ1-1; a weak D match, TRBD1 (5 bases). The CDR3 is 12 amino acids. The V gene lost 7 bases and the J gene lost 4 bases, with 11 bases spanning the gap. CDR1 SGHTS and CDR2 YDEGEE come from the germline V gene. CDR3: CASSWRGTEAFF. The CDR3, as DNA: TGTGCCAGCTCCTGGAGGGGCACTGAAGCTTTCTTT.

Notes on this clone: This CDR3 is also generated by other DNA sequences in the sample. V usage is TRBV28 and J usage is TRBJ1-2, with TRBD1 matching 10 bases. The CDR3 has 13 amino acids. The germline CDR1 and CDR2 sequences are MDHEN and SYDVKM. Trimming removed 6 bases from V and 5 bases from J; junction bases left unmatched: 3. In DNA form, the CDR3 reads TGTGCCAGCAGACCGGGACAGGGGTATGGCTACACCTTC. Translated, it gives CASRPGQGYGYTF.

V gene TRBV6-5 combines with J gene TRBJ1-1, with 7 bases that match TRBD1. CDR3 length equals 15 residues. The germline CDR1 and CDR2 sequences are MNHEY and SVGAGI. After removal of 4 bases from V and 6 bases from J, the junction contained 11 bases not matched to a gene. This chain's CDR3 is CASSLRSQGRAEAFF. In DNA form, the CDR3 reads TGTGCCAGCAGTTTACGCTCACAGGGGAGGGCTGAAGCTTTCTTT.

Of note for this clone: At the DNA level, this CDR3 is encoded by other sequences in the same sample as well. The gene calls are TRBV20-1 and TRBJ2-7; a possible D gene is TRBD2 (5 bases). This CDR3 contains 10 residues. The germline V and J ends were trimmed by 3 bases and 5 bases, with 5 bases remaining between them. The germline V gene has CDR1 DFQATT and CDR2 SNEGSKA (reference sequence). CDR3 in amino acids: CSASGDEQYF. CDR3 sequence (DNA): TGCAGTGCTAGCGGGGACGAGCAGTACTTC.

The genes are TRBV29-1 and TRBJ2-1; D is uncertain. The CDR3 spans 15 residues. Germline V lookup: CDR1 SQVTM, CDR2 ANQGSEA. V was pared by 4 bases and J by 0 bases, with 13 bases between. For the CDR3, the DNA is TGCAGCGTTGGTCGATTAATAAGCTCCTACAATGAGCAGTTCTTC. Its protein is CSVGRLISSYNEQFF.